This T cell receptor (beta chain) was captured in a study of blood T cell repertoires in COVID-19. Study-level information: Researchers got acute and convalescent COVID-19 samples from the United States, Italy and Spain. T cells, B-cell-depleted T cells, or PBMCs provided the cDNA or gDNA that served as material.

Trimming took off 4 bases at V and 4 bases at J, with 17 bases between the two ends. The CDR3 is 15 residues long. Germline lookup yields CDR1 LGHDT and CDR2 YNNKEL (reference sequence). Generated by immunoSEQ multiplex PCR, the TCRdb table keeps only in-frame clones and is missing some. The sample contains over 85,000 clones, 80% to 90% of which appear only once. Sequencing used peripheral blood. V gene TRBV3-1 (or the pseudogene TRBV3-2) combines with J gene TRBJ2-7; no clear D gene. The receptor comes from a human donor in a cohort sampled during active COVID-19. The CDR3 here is CASSPDSLRRYEQYF. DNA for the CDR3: TGTGCCAGCAGCCCCGACTCATTACGCCGTTACGAGCAGTACTTC.